Detailed here is one T cell receptor (beta chain). The sample belongs to a study of T cells after yellow fever vaccination. One entry per CDR3 protein results from TCRdb running MiXCR on the 5' RACE reads. This sample has a few hundred thousand distinct CDR3 sequences, with about 4% found just once. Per germline, CDR1 MNHEY and CDR2 SVGAGI. The CDR3 length is 16 residues. V lost 0 bases to trimming and J lost 5 bases; unmatched junction nucleotides: 8. The sequences come from PBMCs, collected 5 days after the yellow fever booster vaccination. The chain recombines TRBV6-5 with TRBJ2-7, with 9 positions matching TRBD1. The clonotype comes from a man younger than 30 who received the YFV17D yellow fever vaccine. The DNA for the CDR3 is TGTGCCAGCAGTTACTCGCTGCCGGGACAGGGTAACGAGCAGTACGTC. It is translated as CASSYSLPGQGNEQYV.